This section outlines one TCR beta chain sequence together with its context. The specificity of this receptor is unknown. Base qualities are not at hand, and no much larger clone is one base apart. The data derive from a study of blood T cell repertoires in COVID-19 (dated by TCRdb to the early 2020s). Notes on the research overall: The collaborator samples originated in the United States, Italy and Spain and spanned the acute and convalescent phases of COVID-19. The dataset comprised deeply sampled blood TCRbeta repertoires from subjects exposed to, actively infected with, or recovered from COVID-19. The repertoires were released in a freely available public database intended as a resource for research on the immune response to SARS-CoV-2. The material from the prospective study consisted of cDNA or gDNA derived from T cells, B-cell-depleted T cells, or PBMCs. The samples were drawn from the first 160 participants of the ongoing ImmuneRACE study and from roughly 1,300 subjects provided by 6 global collaborators. A de-identified subject ID, COVID-19 status, age in years and sex were almost always included in the sample metadata. Where available, HLA class I and class II types were taken from metadata supplied by the sample provider and were not determined by assay-based typing.

In Seattle, one collaborating source enrolled patients while the infection was active and tracked those patients longitudinally over the course of disease. Whole blood was collected in K2EDTA tubes by collaborating institutions according to the institutions' own protocols. Collaborator samples were shipped for TCRbeta analysis as frozen whole blood, isolated PBMCs, or DNA extracted from either sample type. TCRbeta CDR3 regions were amplified from genomic DNA using the immunoSEQ Assay, a bias-controlled multiplex PCR. The original methods were these. Nucleated cell counts per sample were estimated from amplification of reference gene primers within the assay. To quantify the absolute abundance of each unique TCRbeta CDR3 rearrangement, sequence reads were collapsed and filtered. For each sample, productive Simpson clonality was calculated as the square root of Simpson's diversity index across productive rearrangements. Sourced from immuneACCESS, this table was stored by TCRdb with only in-frame sequences that have V and J called. A share of the clones is absent; for the studies checked, an unresolved V gene accounts for under half, and the remainder has no known explanation. V and J calls and clone size are those listed in that table; D and trimming were worked out from the DNA. The table for this sample lists over 400,000 clones; 85% to 90% of them were counted only once. Jointly, the top ten make up about 8.2% of the sample.

Paper-wide results and their limitations: The amount of clinical and demographic metadata varied by source and participant and was provided uncurated.

V and J are truncated by 0 bases and 4 bases respectively, leaving an intervening sequence of 15 bases. Looking up the germline V gene (reference sequence) yields CDR1 MNHEY and CDR2 SMNVEV. The CDR3 contains 16 residues, cysteine and phenylalanine counted. Only the CDR3 part of the read is kept: 48 bases, read in frame from the first base. The specimen was peripheral blood. The sequence derives from a woman in her forties or fifties with COVID-19, enrolled during active disease. The V gene is TRBV27 and the J gene is TRBJ1-2, and the D gene may be TRBD1, 5 bases matching. The sequenced DNA is TGTGCCAGCAGTTTATCGGCGGGGGACGGCCGCTATGGCTACACCTTC. It translates to CASSLSAGDGRYGYTF.